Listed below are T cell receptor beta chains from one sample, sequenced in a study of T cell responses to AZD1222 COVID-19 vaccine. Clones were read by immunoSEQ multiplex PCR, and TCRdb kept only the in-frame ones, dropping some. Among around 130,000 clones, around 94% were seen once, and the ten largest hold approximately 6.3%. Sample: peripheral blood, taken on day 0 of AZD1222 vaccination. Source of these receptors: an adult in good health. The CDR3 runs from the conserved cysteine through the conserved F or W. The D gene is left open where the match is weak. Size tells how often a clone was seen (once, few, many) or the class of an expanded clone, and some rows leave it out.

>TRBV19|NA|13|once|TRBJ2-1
TGTGCCAGTAGTATAGTCGGGTACAATGAGCAGTTCTTC
CASSIVGYNEQFF
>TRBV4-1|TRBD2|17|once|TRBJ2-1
TGCGCCAGCAGCCTCCGACTAGCGGGGGCCTCCTACAATGAGCAGTTCTTC
CASSLRLAGASYNEQFF
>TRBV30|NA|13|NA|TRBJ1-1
TGTGCCTGGAGTGTACTTGTAGGGACTGAAGCTTTCTTT
CAWSVLVGTEAFF
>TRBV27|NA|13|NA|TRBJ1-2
TGTGCCAGCAGTTTCGCCGGGGGGTATGGCTACACCTTC
CASSFAGGYGYTF
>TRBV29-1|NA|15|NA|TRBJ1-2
TGCAGCGTCGAGCTGGACATGACCTTTCGCTATGGCTACACCTTC
CSVELDMTFRYGYTF
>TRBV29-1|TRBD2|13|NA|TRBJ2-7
TGCAGCGTGGGACTAGCGGGCCACCCCGAGCAGTACTTC
CSVGLAGHPEQYF
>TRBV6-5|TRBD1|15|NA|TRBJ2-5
TGTGCCAGCAGCGACCGGCCGGGACAGGGTGAGACCCAGTACTTC
CASSDRPGQGETQYF
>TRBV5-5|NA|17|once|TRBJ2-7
TGTGCCAGCAGCTTGGCCATCGGGCAGGCGGGTCGCGGCGAGCAGTACTTC
CASSLAIGQAGRGEQYF
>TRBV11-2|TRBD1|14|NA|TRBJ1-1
TGTGCCAGCAGCTTAGGACAGGGGTACACTGAAGCTTTCTTT
CASSLGQGYTEAFF
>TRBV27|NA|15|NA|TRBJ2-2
TGTGCCAGCAGTTCGTGGGAGAGGAACACCGGGGAGCTGTTTTTT
CASSSWERNTGELFF
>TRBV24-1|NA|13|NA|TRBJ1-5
TGTGCCACCAGTGATTATGGCGGTCAGCCCCAGCATTTT
CATSDYGGQPQHF
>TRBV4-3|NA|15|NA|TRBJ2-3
TGCGCCAGCAAAAGAGACTTCCTTAGCACAGATACGCAGTATTTT
CASKRDFLSTDTQYF
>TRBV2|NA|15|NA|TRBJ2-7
TGTGCCAGCAGTGAAGGGAAGGGGGTGGGCTACGAGCAGTACTTC
CASSEGKGVGYEQYF